The rows below give T cell receptor beta chains drawn from one sample of a study of cytomegalovirus exposure and HLA in healthy donors. Repertoires were generated with immunoSEQ multiplex PCR, while TCRdb's copy carries only in-frame clones and drops some. The table shows around 200,000 clones, with almost 80% occurring only once. What was sequenced was PBMCs. The receptors were gathered from a woman aged 18-29 years in good health and CMV-seronegative. Each CDR3 is given with its conserved first and last residue. A D gene is named only where the DNA matches it firmly. Only part of the rows carry a size: once, few, many, or a class if the clone is expanded.

cdr3_aa: CASSSGLVSYEQYF
cdr3_nt: TGTGCCAGCAGCTCCGGACTAGTCTCCTACGAGCAGTACTTC
clone_size: -
j_call: TRBJ2-7
d_call: TRBD2
v_call: TRBV9

cdr3_aa: CASSLTQAEAREAFF
cdr3_nt: TGCGCCAGCAGCCTTACACAGGCCGAGGCAAGGGAAGCTTTCTTT
clone_size: few
j_call: TRBJ1-1
d_call: -
v_call: TRBV5-1

cdr3_aa: CASSGTSGRDYEQYF
cdr3_nt: TGTGCCAGCAGCGGGACTAGCGGGAGGGACTACGAGCAGTACTTC
clone_size: -
j_call: TRBJ2-7
d_call: TRBD2
v_call: TRBV5-6

cdr3_aa: CASSFGGSGTEAFF
cdr3_nt: TGTGCCAGCAGCTTTGGGGGGTCGGGGACTGAAGCTTTCTTT
clone_size: -
j_call: TRBJ1-1
d_call: -
v_call: TRBV7-3

cdr3_aa: CASSLYRQGEFRAFF
cdr3_nt: TGTGCCAGCAGCTTATACAGACAGGGGGAGTTTAGAGCTTTCTTT
clone_size: -
j_call: TRBJ1-1
d_call: TRBD1
v_call: TRBV5-8

cdr3_aa: CASSQGTEAFF
cdr3_nt: TGTGCCAGCAGTCAGGGGACTGAAGCTTTCTTT
clone_size: -
j_call: TRBJ1-1
d_call: -
v_call: TRBV27

cdr3_aa: CAITRDSRNTEAFF
cdr3_nt: TGTGCCATCACTCGGGACTCTCGGAACACTGAAGCTTTCTTT
clone_size: once
j_call: TRBJ1-1
d_call: -
v_call: TRBV10-3

cdr3_aa: CASSEGKTSGVQETQYF
cdr3_nt: TGTGCCAGCAGTGAAGGGAAGACTAGCGGGGTTCAAGAGACCCAGTACTTC
clone_size: -
j_call: TRBJ2-5
d_call: TRBD2
v_call: TRBV6-1

cdr3_aa: CASSMTEQGHSNQPQHF
cdr3_nt: TGTGCCAGTAGTATGACTGAACAGGGACATAGCAATCAGCCCCAGCATTTT
clone_size: -
j_call: TRBJ1-5
d_call: -
v_call: TRBV19

cdr3_aa: CASSSQAAETQYF
cdr3_nt: TGTGCCAGCAGTTCACAAGCGGCAGAGACCCAGTACTTC
clone_size: -
j_call: TRBJ2-5
d_call: -
v_call: TRBV6-5

cdr3_aa: CSVELSTGNRPYEQYF
cdr3_nt: TGCAGCGTGGAACTCTCGACAGGGAATCGACCCTACGAGCAGTACTTC
clone_size: -
j_call: TRBJ2-7
d_call: TRBD1
v_call: TRBV29-1

cdr3_aa: CASSAPGTGHAKNIQYF
cdr3_nt: TGTGCCAGCAGTGCCCCAGGGACAGGGCATGCCAAAAACATTCAGTACTTC
clone_size: once
j_call: TRBJ2-4
d_call: TRBD1
v_call: TRBV25-1

cdr3_aa: CASSYRGSGNTIYF
cdr3_nt: TGTGCCAGCAGTTACAGGGGTTCTGGAAACACCATATATTTT
clone_size: -
j_call: TRBJ1-3
d_call: -
v_call: TRBV6-5

cdr3_aa: CASKVPVRGEAFF
cdr3_nt: TGTGCCAGTAAGGTCCCTGTACGAGGTGAAGCTTTCTTT
clone_size: -
j_call: TRBJ1-1
d_call: -
v_call: TRBV19

cdr3_aa: CASSQGQGPGNTIYF
cdr3_nt: TGCGCCAGCAGCCAAGGTCAGGGTCCGGGAAACACCATATATTTT
clone_size: -
j_call: TRBJ1-3
d_call: -
v_call: TRBV4-1

cdr3_aa: CVSSLAGQGSQPQHF
cdr3_nt: TGTGTCAGCAGCCTGGCGGGACAGGGGTCTCAGCCCCAGCATTTT
clone_size: -
j_call: TRBJ1-5
d_call: TRBD1
v_call: TRBV2

cdr3_aa: CASSLVRGPTDTQYF
cdr3_nt: TGCGCCAGCAGCTTGGTGCGGGGGCCCACAGATACGCAGTATTTT
clone_size: -
j_call: TRBJ2-3
d_call: -
v_call: TRBV5-1

cdr3_aa: CASSEDRQSEAFF
cdr3_nt: TGCGCCAGCAGTGAGGACAGACAATCTGAAGCTTTCTTT
clone_size: once
j_call: TRBJ1-1
d_call: -
v_call: TRBV10-1

cdr3_aa: CASSRDRGPNTGELFF
cdr3_nt: TGTGCCAGCTCACGGGACAGGGGGCCGAACACCGGGGAGCTGTTTTTT
clone_size: -
j_call: TRBJ2-2
d_call: TRBD1
v_call: TRBV18

cdr3_aa: CASTPGTSSSEQYF
cdr3_nt: TGTGCCAGCACCCCCGGGACTAGCTCTAGCGAGCAGTACTTC
clone_size: once
j_call: TRBJ2-7
d_call: TRBD2
v_call: TRBV28

cdr3_aa: CASTGQPSTDTQYF
cdr3_nt: TGTGCCAGTACGGGACAGCCCAGCACAGATACGCAGTATTTT
clone_size: -
j_call: TRBJ2-3
d_call: TRBD1
v_call: TRBV2

cdr3_aa: CASSSLRYEQYF
cdr3_nt: TGTGCCAGCAGCTCGCTACGATACGAGCAGTACTTC
clone_size: -
j_call: TRBJ2-7
d_call: -
v_call: TRBV11-2

cdr3_aa: CATSMLGRGGSNEQLF
cdr3_nt: TGTGCCACCAGCATGCTGGGGCGGGGGGGATCCAATGAGCAGCTCTTC
clone_size: -
j_call: TRBJ2-1
d_call: TRBD2
v_call: TRBV15

cdr3_aa: CASSFLLAGGPRETQYF
cdr3_nt: TGTGCCAGCAGCTTCTTGCTAGCGGGGGGCCCCCGAGAGACCCAGTACTTC
clone_size: once
j_call: TRBJ2-5
d_call: TRBD2
v_call: TRBV7-9

cdr3_aa: CASSVEPLAHGYTF
cdr3_nt: TGTGCCAGCAGCGTAGAGCCCCTCGCCCATGGCTACACCTTC
clone_size: -
j_call: TRBJ1-2
d_call: -
v_call: TRBV9

cdr3_aa: CASSYFGGGGYTF
cdr3_nt: TGTGCCAGCAGTTACTTCGGGGGGGGTGGCTACACCTTC
clone_size: -
j_call: TRBJ1-2
d_call: -
v_call: TRBV6-5

cdr3_aa: CASSGVAAGYTIYF
cdr3_nt: TGTGCCAGCAGCGGGGTTGCTGCAGGGTACACCATATATTTT
clone_size: -
j_call: TRBJ1-3
d_call: -
v_call: TRBV11-2

cdr3_aa: CASSLYLAGLNTGELFF
cdr3_nt: TGTGCCAGCAGCTTATACCTAGCGGGGTTGAACACCGGGGAGCTGTTTTTT
clone_size: -
j_call: TRBJ2-2
d_call: TRBD2
v_call: TRBV11-2

cdr3_aa: CASSGLSYNEQFF
cdr3_nt: TGTGCCAGTTCGGGACTCTCCTACAATGAGCAGTTCTTC
clone_size: -
j_call: TRBJ2-1
d_call: -
v_call: TRBV19

cdr3_aa: CASSLRQGSNQPQHF
cdr3_nt: TGTGCCAGCAGTTTAAGGCAGGGGAGCAATCAGCCCCAGCATTTT
clone_size: -
j_call: TRBJ1-5
d_call: -
v_call: TRBV28

cdr3_aa: CASSLPGVWTQYF
cdr3_nt: TGTGCCAGCAGTTTACCGGGAGTGTGGACCCAGTACTTC
clone_size: -
j_call: TRBJ2-5
d_call: -
v_call: TRBV28

cdr3_aa: CASSFLPLAVEQFF
cdr3_nt: TGCGCCAGCAGCTTCCTTCCCCTAGCCGTTGAGCAGTTCTTC
clone_size: -
j_call: TRBJ2-1
d_call: -
v_call: TRBV5-1

cdr3_aa: CSVRPTGRYEQYF
cdr3_nt: TGCAGCGTACGCCCCACAGGACGTTACGAGCAGTACTTC
clone_size: -
j_call: TRBJ2-7
d_call: -
v_call: TRBV29-1

cdr3_aa: CASSFLAGGGGELFF
cdr3_nt: TGTGCCAGCAGCTTCCTAGCGGGAGGTGGCGGGGAGCTGTTTTTT
clone_size: few
j_call: TRBJ2-2
d_call: TRBD2
v_call: TRBV7-2

cdr3_aa: CASSLSPGANVLTF
cdr3_nt: TGTGCCAGCAGCCTCTCTCCTGGGGCCAACGTCCTGACTTTC
clone_size: -
j_call: TRBJ2-6
d_call: -
v_call: TRBV6-5

cdr3_aa: CASSQIPSGMNEQFF
cdr3_nt: TGCGCCAGCAGCCAAATTCCTAGCGGGATGAATGAGCAGTTCTTC
clone_size: -
j_call: TRBJ2-1
d_call: TRBD2
v_call: TRBV4-1